The T cell receptor (beta chain) under discussion was sequenced for a study of OX40 agonist ivuxolimab in advanced cancers. About the study: The patients' treatment was ivuxolimab, an agonistic anti-OX40 (CD134) antibody. Every 2 weeks, ivuxolimab was infused into the patients intravenously at between 0.01 and 10 mg/kg. Study-wide results and caveats: Among the least clonally expanded were partial responders at 0.1-3.0 mg/kg. Circulating CD4+ and CD8+ T cells showed clonal expansion by week 6 at 0.1 to 3.0 mg/kg.

For this clone: Its antigen is unidentified.

Produced via immunoSEQ multiplex PCR; TCRdb's table is partial and in-frame only. The sample consists of tens of thousands of clones, more than 75% of them appearing once. The CDR3 runs to 15 residues. Trimming removed 5 bases from V and 0 bases from J, with 12 bases in between. The V gene's germline CDR1 is SGHVS and CDR2 FNYEAQ. The J gene is TRBJ2-3, the V gene TRBV7-6; weak D call: TRBD1 (6 bases). This sequence originates from an adult with an advanced solid tumor such as melanoma, head and neck, liver or kidney cancer. Sequencing was performed on CD4+ or CD8+ T cells sorted from blood, taken in a trial of the OX40 agonist ivuxolimab. The chain's CDR3 is CASSPRTESTDTQYF. CDR3 coding DNA: TGTGCCAGCAGCCCACGGACAGAGAGCACAGATACGCAGTATTTT.